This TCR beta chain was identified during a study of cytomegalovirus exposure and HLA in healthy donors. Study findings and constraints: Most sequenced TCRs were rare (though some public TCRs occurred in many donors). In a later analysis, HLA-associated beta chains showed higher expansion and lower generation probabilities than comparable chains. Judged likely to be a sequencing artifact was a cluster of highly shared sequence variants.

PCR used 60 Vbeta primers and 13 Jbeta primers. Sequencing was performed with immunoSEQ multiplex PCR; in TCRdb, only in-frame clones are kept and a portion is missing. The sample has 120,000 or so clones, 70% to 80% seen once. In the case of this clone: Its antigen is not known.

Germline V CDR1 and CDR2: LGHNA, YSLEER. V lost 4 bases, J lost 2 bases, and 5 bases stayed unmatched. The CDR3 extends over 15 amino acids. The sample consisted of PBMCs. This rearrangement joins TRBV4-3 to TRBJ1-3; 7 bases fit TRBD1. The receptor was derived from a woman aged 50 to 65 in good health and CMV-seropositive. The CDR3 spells CASSRDREAGNTIYF. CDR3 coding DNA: TGCGCCAGCAGCCGAGACAGGGAAGCTGGAAACACCATATATTTT.